The text below deals with one TCR beta chain. Its matching antigen is unknown. Orbital computed tomography and thyroid ultrasound, together with serum TRAb and thyroxine and clinical symptoms, were used for diagnoses. Around 9.8 ml fresh peripheral blood yielded the PBMCs. It was RNA transcripts that yielded the amplified TCR beta CDR3 regions. With the HTBI primer set, the TCR CDR3 went through a first round of RT-PCR. TCRdb re-derived calls from the multiplex PCR reads in MiXCR, one entry per CDR3 protein. The table shows 400,000 to 600,000 distinct CDR3 sequences, with around 15% occurring only once. This CDR3 region has 13 residues. V lost 10 bases and J 1 base, leaving 13 bases between the germline ends. Germline V CDR1 and CDR2: MNHNS, SASEGT. The data belong to a study of T cells in Graves' hyperthyroidism and ophthalmopathy. Study at large: Initial diagnosis, before any treatment, was when peripheral blood was collected.

Study-wide results and limits: Most clonotypes expanded in thyroid above 0.001 were likewise present in blood.

The source of this sequence is a woman in her twenties or thirties with Graves' ophthalmopathy. The sample comprised blood. This rearrangement joins TRBV6-1 to TRBJ1-1, with D unclear. Here the CDR3 reads CAIKDGPNTEAFF. The CDR3 region has the DNA TGTGCCATCAAAGACGGCCCGAACACTGAAGCTTTCTTT.